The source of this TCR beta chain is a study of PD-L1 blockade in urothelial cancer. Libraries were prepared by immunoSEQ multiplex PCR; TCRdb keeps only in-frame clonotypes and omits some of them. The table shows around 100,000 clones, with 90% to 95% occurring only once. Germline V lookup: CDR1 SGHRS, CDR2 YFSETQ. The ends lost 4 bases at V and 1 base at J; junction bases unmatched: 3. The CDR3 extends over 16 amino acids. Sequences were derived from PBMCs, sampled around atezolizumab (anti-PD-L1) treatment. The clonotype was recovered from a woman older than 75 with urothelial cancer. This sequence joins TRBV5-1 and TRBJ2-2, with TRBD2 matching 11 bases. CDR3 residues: CASSQTSGVNTGELFF. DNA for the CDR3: TGCGCCAGCAGCCAGACTAGCGGGGTGAACACCGGGGAGCTGTTTTTT. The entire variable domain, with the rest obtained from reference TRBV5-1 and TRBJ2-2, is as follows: KAGVTQTPRYLIKTRGQQVTLSCSPISGHRSVSWYQQTPGQGLQFLFEYFSETQRNKGNFPGRFSGRQFSNSRSEMNVSTLELGDSALYLCASSQTSGVNTGELFFGEGSRLTVL.